These 28 T cell receptor beta chains were sequenced from one sample in a study of blood T cells in healthy people across ages. For the second PCR, which ran for about 7 to 11 cycles, a sample-barcoded 5' primer and a J-beta primer mix were used. One entry per CDR3 protein, called by TCRdb with MiXCR from the 5' RACE reads. Among about a million distinct CDR3 sequences listed, 35% to 45% were seen once. Input material: blood. These receptor sequences come from a man in his late teens or twenties in good health.

V and J are TRBV7-9 and TRBJ1-2; D is unresolved. From germline, CDR1 is SEHNR and CDR2 FQNEAQ (reference sequence). The V end lost 1 base, the J end lost 6 bases, and 12 bases lay between the germline ends. CDR3 length equals 14 residues. The CDR3 is CASSLGAGFHGYTF. The CDR3 bases are TGTGCCAGCAGCTTAGGTGCAGGCTTCCATGGCTACACCTTC.

CDR3 amino acids: CAVNQADTQYF. CDR3 bases: TGTGCCGTAAATCAAGCTGATACGCAGTATTTT. J is TRBJ2-3 and V is TRBV2; D remains unclear. Trimming took off 11 bases at V and 6 bases at J, with 12 bases between the two ends. The CDR3 totals 11 residues. CDR1 is SNHLY, CDR2 FYNNEI, per germline.

The chain links TRBV28 to TRBJ1-2; possible D gene TRBD1, 5 bases. CDR1 is MDHEN and CDR2 is SYDVKM in the germline V gene. The CDR3 is made up of 14 amino acids. With 6 bases removed from V and 4 bases from J, the gap between germline ends came to 15 bases. In nucleotides, the CDR3 is TGTGCCAGCAGGGTATCAGGGCCCCTCTATGGCTACACCTTC. It specifies CASRVSGPLYGYTF.

The rearrangement uses TRBV6-5 and TRBJ1-1, with no clear D. The germline V and J ends were trimmed by 6 bases and 3 bases, with 20 bases remaining between them. CDR1 is MNHEY and CDR2 is SVGAGI in the germline V gene. This CDR3 comprises 16 residues. The CDR3 DNA reads as TGTGCCAGCAGGATGAGGACGGGTACTAGGGACACTGAAGCTTTCTTT. Translated, it gives CASRMRTGTRDTEAFF.

This clonotype was seen a handful of times. The gene calls are TRBV6-5 and TRBJ1-1; 8 positions agree with TRBD1. The V segment lost 5 bases and the J segment 3 bases; nucleotides outside the gene matches: 2. Germline V CDR1 and CDR2: MNHEY, SVGAGI. The CDR3 has 13 amino acids. The CDR3 coding sequence is TGTGCCAGCAGTAAGACAGGGGACACTGAAGCTTTCTTT. Translated, it gives CASSKTGDTEAFF.

The genes are TRBV6-1 and TRBJ2-7, with D unclear. CDR1 and CDR2 from the germline V gene are MNHNS and SASEGT. V was pared by 5 bases and J by 7 bases, with 12 bases between. This CDR3 spans 12 amino acids. The CDR3 nucleotides read TGTGCCAGCAGTACGACCCTGGGTGAGCAGTACTTC. It encodes CASSTTLGEQYF.

This chain connects TRBV19 to TRBJ2-3, with D maybe TRBD2 (6 bases). Trimming pared 7 bases from V and 9 bases from J, leaving 11 bases between. CDR3 length equals 11 residues. Germline-derived CDR1 and CDR2 are LNHDA and SQIVND (reference sequence). CDR3 in DNA: TGTGCCAGTACGCACAGCGGGACGCAGTATTTT. It is translated as CASTHSGTQYF.

This clonotype has just a few counts. This chain joins TRBV7-9 and TRBJ2-7; 7 nucleotides align to TRBD1. After removal of 1 base from V and 3 bases from J, the junction contained 6 bases not matched to a gene. This CDR3 has 15 residues. Germline-derived CDR1 and CDR2 are SEHNR and FQNEAQ (reference sequence). CDR3 amino acids: CASSLDSGQIYEQYF. CDR3 bases: TGTGCCAGCAGCTTAGATTCGGGACAGATCTACGAGCAGTACTTC.

The V gene is TRBV10-3, the J gene TRBJ1-2, with no clear D. With 1 base removed from V and 2 bases from J, the gap between germline ends came to 8 bases. From germline, CDR1 is ENHRY and CDR2 SYGVKD. This CDR3 comprises 14 residues. The CDR3 DNA is TGTGCCATCAGTGAGTTGGAGGAAAACTATGGCTACACCTTC. Protein sequence: CAISELEENYGYTF.

This chain links TRBV20-1 with TRBJ1-6, with 7 bases identical to TRBD1. The ends lost 3 bases at V and 6 bases at J; junction bases unmatched: 14. Germline CDR1 and CDR2: DFQATT and SNEGSKA (reference sequence). The CDR3 length is 17 residues. The chain's CDR3 is CSARDGRKGAVNSPLHF. CDR3 nucleotides: TGCAGTGCTAGGGACGGAAGAAAGGGGGCAGTTAATTCACCCCTCCACTTT.

The chain carries TRBV6-2 or TRBV6-3 and TRBJ1-1; 8 nucleotides agree with TRBD1. Per the germline V gene, CDR1 is MNHEY and CDR2 is SVGEGT. The CDR3 is 13 amino acids. The V and J ends lost 5 bases and 8 bases, in that order; junction bases with no gene match: 7. The CDR3: CASSGQGRDEAFF. CDR3 sequence (DNA): TGTGCCAGCAGTGGACAGGGTAGGGACGAAGCTTTCTTT.

This chain connects TRBV28 to TRBJ2-2, with a tentative D call TRBD2 (5 bases). Germline CDR1 is MDHEN and CDR2 is SYDVKM. Trimming removed 7 bases from V and 5 bases from J, with 23 bases in between. CDR3 size: 17 residues. CDR3 nucleotide sequence: TGTGCCAGCAACAAACGGGGATTCCGAGAGCGGACCGGGGAGCTGTTTTTT. Its translation is CASNKRGFRERTGELFF.

Only a few counts were recorded for this clonotype. V and J are TRBV4-1 and TRBJ1-5, with D possibly being TRBD1 (6 bases). Germline V CDR1 and CDR2: MGHRA, YSYEKL. V was shortened by 0 bases and J by 6 bases, with 12 bases between the two germline ends. CDR3 length: 15 residues. CDR3 nucleotides: TGCGCCAGCAGCCAAGATCCCGGGGGCAGTCAGCCCCAGCATTTT. It codes for CASSQDPGGSQPQHF.

The V gene is TRBV27, the J gene TRBJ1-1; D remains unclear. V lost 1 base and J lost 3, with 9 bases in between. The CDR3 is 14 amino acids. Germline values: CDR1 MNHEY, CDR2 SMNVEV (reference sequence). CDR3: CASSLYPMDTEAFF. The CDR3 DNA reads TGTGCCAGCAGTTTATATCCGATGGACACTGAAGCTTTCTTT.

This clonotype was observed a few times. A read error may produce the germline difference seen at one junction end. The chain has TRBV27 and TRBJ1-2; 9 bases are a match to TRBD1. From germline, CDR1 is MNHEY and CDR2 SMNVEV (reference sequence). The CDR3 is 13 amino acids. The CDR3 DNA is TGTGCCGGCAGTTTAAGACAGGGGGGTTTCTACACCTTC. Amino acid sequence: CAGSLRQGGFYTF.

The V gene is TRBV12-3 or TRBV12-4, the J gene TRBJ2-2; perhaps TRBD2 as D (6 bases). The CDR3 runs to 14 residues. V was trimmed by 3 bases and J by 6 bases, leaving 11 bases between them. In DNA form, the CDR3 reads TGTGCCAGCAGTTTTGGCAGGGAGGCCGGGGAGCTGTTTTTT. It is translated as CASSFGREAGELFF.

CDR3 loop: CSASHRGLSYNEQFF. The DNA for the CDR3 is TGCAGTGCTAGCCACAGGGGGTTGTCCTACAATGAGCAGTTCTTC. V and J are TRBV20-1 and TRBJ2-1; 8 nucleotides agree with TRBD1. CDR3 length: 15 amino acids. CDR1 and CDR2 from the germline V gene are DFQATT and SNEGSKA (reference sequence). The ends lost 3 bases at V and 1 base at J; junction bases unmatched: 5.

This clonotype was seen a handful of times. The chain joins TRBV29-1 to TRBJ2-3, with TRBD2 matching 8 bases. J lost 4 bases, V lost 4 bases, and 7 bases had no gene match. Germline V gene sequence: CDR1 SQVTM, CDR2 ANQGSEA. The CDR3 runs 14 residues. The CDR3 nucleotides read TGCAGCGTTGTGCCGGGGGGGCTCGCAGATACGCAGTATTTT. It yields the protein CSVVPGGLADTQYF.

The chain links TRBV7-9 to TRBJ2-1; 7 bases are shared with TRBD1. The V gene end was trimmed by 6 bases and the J gene end by 15 bases; junction bases not matched to a gene: 5. The CDR3 contains 10 residues. Germline lookup yields CDR1 SEHNR and CDR2 FQNEAQ (reference sequence). CDR3 coding DNA: TGTGCCAGCAGAGAGGGACAGCGGTTCTTC. Translation gives CASREGQRFF.

For this clonotype: An end of the junction does not agree with germline; a read error may underlie this. The genes are TRBV5-1 and TRBJ1-1, with D perhaps matching TRBD1 (5 bases). Germline assignment: CDR1 SGHRS and CDR2 YFSETQ. The CDR3 is 15 residues long. CDR3 sequence (DNA): TGCGCCGGCAGCCCACGTTCAGGGTGGAACACTGAAGCTTTCTTT. Translating it yields CAGSPRSGWNTEAFF.

In this sample, this clonotype turned up once. V and J are TRBV28 and TRBJ1-1, with D possibly matching TRBD1 (6 bases). CDR1 and CDR2 from the germline V gene are MDHEN and SYDVKM. The CDR3 is 14 residues long. The V and J ends lost 8 bases and 5 bases respectively, with 18 bases between them. CDR3 sequence: CASAKTGFITEAFF. The CDR3 DNA reads TGTGCCAGCGCTAAGACAGGCTTTATAACTGAAGCTTTCTTT. The full variable domain, completed using reference TRBV28 and TRBJ1-1, is DVKVTQSSRYLVKRTGEKVFLECVQDMDHENMFWYRQDPGLGLRLIYFSYDVKMKEKGDIPEGYSVSREKKERFSLILESASTNQTSMYLCASAKTGFITEAFFGQGTRLTVV.

This chain joins TRBV29-1 and TRBJ2-3; D is unresolved. The CDR3 is 12 residues long. The germline V gene has CDR1 SQVTM and CDR2 ANQGSEA. V was cut by 8 bases and J by 5 bases, with 14 bases left in between. CDR3 sequence reads: CSFSPEQDTQYF. The CDR3 DNA follows: TGCAGCTTCTCCCCAGAGCAAGATACGCAGTATTTT.

This clonotype was picked up many times. The V and J genes are TRBV2 and TRBJ1-2; 7 nucleotides match TRBD1. The J segment lost 5 bases and the V segment lost 5 bases, leaving 14 bases of the junction unmatched. Germline CDR1 reads SNHLY; CDR2 reads FYNNEI. This CDR3 is built from 16 residues. The CDR3 protein is CASSTNPSGTVYGYTF. The CDR3 DNA sequence: TGTGCCAGCAGTACTAACCCCTCCGGGACAGTTTATGGCTACACCTTC.

This clonotype was recorded many times. The germline gene is not matched at one end of the junction; a read error may be the cause. The chain is built from TRBV4-1 and TRBJ1-2; 9 bases align to TRBD1. CDR3 length: 13 amino acids. CDR1 and CDR2 (germline): MGHRA, YSYEKL. The chain's CDR3 is CASSQGQGYGYTF. In nucleotides, the CDR3 is TGTGCCAGCAGCCAGGGACAGGGTTATGGCTACACCTTC.

V is TRBV6-6 and J is TRBJ1-4; D uncertain. Germline loops: CDR1 MNHNY, CDR2 SVGAGI (reference sequence). The CDR3 is made up of 16 amino acids. Trimming pared 2 bases from V and 14 bases from J, leaving 24 bases between. The DNA of the CDR3 is TGTGCCAGCAGTTACGTCGGAGCAACTAATGAAAAACTTCTGTTTTTT. Its protein is CASSYVGATNEKLLFF.

This clonotype was counted many times. The genes are TRBV29-1 and TRBJ2-1; maybe TRBD1 (6 bases). V was cut by 1 base and J by 8 bases, with 9 bases left in between. Germline V gene data show CDR1 as SQVTM and CDR2 as ANQGSEA. The CDR3 consists of 12 residues. The CDR3 sequence: CSVEARGHEQFF. The CDR3 DNA reads TGCAGCGTTGAAGCCAGGGGCCATGAGCAGTTCTTC.

The sample holds one count of this clonotype. V usage is TRBV20-1 and J usage is TRBJ1-3; D is unresolved. The germline V gene encodes CDR1 DFQATT and CDR2 SNEGSKA (reference sequence). Trimming removed 6 bases at V and 0 bases at J, with 9 bases between. CDR3 length: 13 amino acids. CDR3 nucleotides: TGCAGTGCCCCCGGGGACTCTGGAAACACCATATATTTT. Encoded protein: CSAPGDSGNTIYF.

This clonotype was observed a handful of times. The chain carries TRBV6-1 and TRBJ2-7, with D possibly TRBD2 on 7 matching bases. The germline V and J ends were trimmed by 3 bases and 4 bases, with 16 bases remaining between them. CDR3 length equals 15 residues. Germline CDR1 and CDR2: MNHNS and SASEGT. The DNA for the CDR3 is TGTGCCAGCAGTGAGGGCGGGGGCGTTTTTTACGAGCAGTACTTC. This codes for CASSEGGGVFYEQYF.